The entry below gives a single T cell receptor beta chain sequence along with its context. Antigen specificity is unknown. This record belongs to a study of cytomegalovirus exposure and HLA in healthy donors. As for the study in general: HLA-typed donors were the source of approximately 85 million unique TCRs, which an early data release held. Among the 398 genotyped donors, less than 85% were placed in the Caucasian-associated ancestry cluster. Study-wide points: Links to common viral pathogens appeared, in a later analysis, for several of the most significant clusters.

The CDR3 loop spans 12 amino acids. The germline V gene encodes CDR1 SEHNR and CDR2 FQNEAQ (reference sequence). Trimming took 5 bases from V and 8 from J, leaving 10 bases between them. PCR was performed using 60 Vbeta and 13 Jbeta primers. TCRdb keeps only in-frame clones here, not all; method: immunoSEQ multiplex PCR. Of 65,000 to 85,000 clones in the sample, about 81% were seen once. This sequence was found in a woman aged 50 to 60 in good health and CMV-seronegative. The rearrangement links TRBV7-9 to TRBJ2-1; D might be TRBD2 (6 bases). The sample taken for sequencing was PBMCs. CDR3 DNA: TGTGCCAGCAGCCTTAGCGGCGATGAGCAGTTCTTC. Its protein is CASSLSGDEQFF. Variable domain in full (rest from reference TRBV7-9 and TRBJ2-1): DTGVSQNPRHKITKRGQNVTFRCDPISEHNRLYWYRQTLGQGPEFLTYFQNEAQLEKSRLLSDRFSAERPKGSFSTLEIQRTEQGDSAMYLCASSLSGDEQFFGPGTRLTVL.